This is a list of T cell receptor beta chains from one sample in a study of shared clonotypes between healthy human individuals. Produced via immunoSEQ multiplex PCR; TCRdb's table is partial and in-frame only. The top ten hold approximately 0.13% of the sample, which has 2 million to 2.5 million clones, around 95% seen once. The specimen was naive CD4+ T cells sorted from blood. The receptors here all came from a man aged 18 to 35 in good health. Both conserved end residues are part of each CDR3. A D gene is named only where the DNA matches it firmly. The listing skips clone size in some rows; elsewhere it reads once, few, many or a size class.

D	V	size	J	DNA	CDR3
.	TRBV4-2	.	TRBJ2-7	TGTGCCAGCAGCCCAGCCTACGGGGAGCCCCGGGACTACGAGCAGTACTTC	CASSPAYGEPRDYEQYF
TRBD1	TRBV7-9	.	TRBJ1-2	TGTGCCAGCAGCTTAGACGGGACAGGGATTGGCTACACCTTC	CASSLDGTGIGYTF
.	TRBV27	.	TRBJ2-1	TGTGCCAGCAGTTTAGGGGTCTACAATGAGCAGTTCTTC	CASSLGVYNEQFF
.	TRBV6-5	once	TRBJ2-7	TGTGCCAGCAGTTACCGAGGGTCCTCCTACGAGCAGTACTTC	CASSYRGSSYEQYF
.	TRBV30	.	TRBJ1-3	TGTGCCTGGACAGCGGGAATCACCATATATTTT	CAWTAGITIYF
.	TRBV9	.	TRBJ2-1	TGTGCTAGCAGCGTAGATGGGGCAACCTACAATGAGCAGTTCTTC	CASSVDGATYNEQFF
.	TRBV11-2	.	TRBJ2-4	TGTGCCAGCAGCTCGGGACTCCTGTTGGCCAAAAACATTCAGTACTTC	CASSSGLLLAKNIQYF
.	TRBV10-1	.	TRBJ1-1	TGCGCCAGCAGTGAACAGCGAAACACTGAAGCTTTCTTT	CASSEQRNTEAFF
.	TRBV10-1	.	TRBJ2-3	TGCGCCAGCAGTGAGGTGGGACGGGATACGCAGTATTTT	CASSEVGRDTQYF
.	TRBV6-5	.	TRBJ1-1	TGTGCCAGCAGTCGACAGATACTGAACACTGAAGCTTTCTTT	CASSRQILNTEAFF
.	TRBV7-2	once	TRBJ2-7	TGTGCCAGCAGCTTAGATCGGGACACGCGGACCTACGAGCAGTACTTC	CASSLDRDTRTYEQYF
.	TRBV11-2	.	TRBJ2-1	TGTGCCAGCAGCCCAGTATCTAATGAGCAGTTCTTC	CASSPVSNEQFF
.	TRBV7-9	.	TRBJ2-5	TGTGCCAGCAGCTTCTCTGCGGGTATAGAGACCCAGTACTTC	CASSFSAGIETQYF
TRBD1	TRBV5-1	.	TRBJ2-7	TGCGCCAGCAGCTTACAAGCAGGGGGCTCCTACGAGCAGTACTTC	CASSLQAGGSYEQYF
.	TRBV11-1	.	TRBJ2-1	TGTGCCAGCAGCTTAGCAGCTTTCGGGGGTGAGCAGTTCTTC	CASSLAAFGGEQFF
.	TRBV30	.	TRBJ1-2	TGTGCCTGGAGCCCCCCGATGCCTTATGGCTACACCTTC	CAWSPPMPYGYTF
TRBD2	TRBV4-1	.	TRBJ2-1	TGCGCCAGCAGCCAGCTGCCGGGGGGGTCACGTGAGCAGTTCTTC	CASSQLPGGSREQFF
.	TRBV2	.	TRBJ1-1	TGTGCCAGCAGTGAAGCGAAGCGGGGGGCCCTTCCTGAAGCTTTCTTT	CASSEAKRGALPEAFF
TRBD1	TRBV2	.	TRBJ1-1	TGTGCCAGCAGTCCTCAGGGGGCTTGGGCTGAAGCTTTCTTT	CASSPQGAWAEAFF
.	TRBV5-1	.	TRBJ2-5	TGCGCCAGCAGCCCCGGACGGACACAAGAGACCCAGTACTTC	CASSPGRTQETQYF
TRBD2	TRBV5-1	.	TRBJ2-2	TGCGCCAGCGAAATTAGCGGGAGGTCGTCCGGGGAGCTGTTTTTT	CASEISGRSSGELFF
.	TRBV4-3	.	TRBJ1-4	TGCGCCAGCAGCCAAGGGAGTGGTAAAGGGCCTGAAAAACTGTTTTTT	CASSQGSGKGPEKLFF
TRBD2	TRBV7-2	.	TRBJ2-7	TGTGCCAGCAGCTTACTAGCGGGGGGGCCGGGCGAGCAGTACTTC	CASSLLAGGPGEQYF
TRBD1	TRBV10-3	.	TRBJ1-2	TGTGCCATCAGGACGGACAGGGGCTATGGCTACACCTTC	CAIRTDRGYGYTF
TRBD1	TRBV7-2	once	TRBJ1-2	TGTGCCAGCAGCCTAACAGCGGGACAGGGCACCTATGGCTACACCTTC	CASSLTAGQGTYGYTF
.	TRBV27	.	TRBJ1-4	TGTGCCAGCAGTTTATCGAGCATAGGTACTAATGAAAAACTGTTTTTT	CASSLSSIGTNEKLFF
TRBD1	TRBV30	.	TRBJ1-5	TGTGCCTGGAGTGTAATAACAGGGGTACAGCCCCAGCATTTT	CAWSVITGVQPQHF
TRBD1	TRBV14	.	TRBJ2-7	TGTGCCAGCAGCAGGGCGATCTACACAGGGGCTGGAGAGCAGTACTTC	CASSRAIYTGAGEQYF
.	TRBV10-2	.	TRBJ1-5	TGCGCCACACAGCGGGGTAGCAATCAGCCCCAGCATTTT	CATQRGSNQPQHF
.	TRBV28	.	TRBJ2-7	TGTGCCAGCAGTAAGACAATCCCCTACGAGCAGTACTTC	CASSKTIPYEQYF
.	TRBV5-1	.	TRBJ2-5	TGCGCCAGCAGCAGATGGGGATCCCAAGAGACCCAGTACTTC	CASSRWGSQETQYF
.	TRBV19	once	TRBJ2-7	TGTGCCAGTAGTACTGATTCAGGCAGGGCCTACGAGCAGTACTTC	CASSTDSGRAYEQYF
.	TRBV10-2	.	TRBJ2-7	TGCGCCAGCGGACCACAGGGAGCCTACGAGCAGTACTTC	CASGPQGAYEQYF
.	TRBV30	.	TRBJ1-2	TGTGCCTGGGACCGAGGTGATTATGGCTACACCTTC	CAWDRGDYGYTF
.	TRBV7-9	.	TRBJ1-3	TGTGCCAGCAGCTTGGAAAGCTTATATTTT	CASSLESLYF
TRBD2	TRBV2	.	TRBJ2-5	TGTGCCAGTACGGACCCTTCTCTAGCGGGAGTGGTGGAGACCCAGTACTTC	CASTDPSLAGVVETQYF
.	TRBV10-3	.	TRBJ1-1	TGTGCCATCAGTCGTGCAGGTATGAACACTGAAGCTTTCTTT	CAISRAGMNTEAFF
.	TRBV7-9	.	TRBJ1-1	TGTGCCAGCAGCTCAGGTGGGATGGTGAACACTGAAGCTTTCTTT	CASSSGGMVNTEAFF
TRBD1	TRBV30	.	TRBJ2-2	TGTGCCTGGAGTTGGGACAGGGTCGGGGAGCTGTTTTTT	CAWSWDRVGELFF
.	TRBV5-1	.	TRBJ2-5	TGCGCCAGCAGCAACGGACTGGGGGAGACCCAGTACTTC	CASSNGLGETQYF
.	TRBV4-1	.	TRBJ2-7	TGCGCCAGCAGCCAAGACCCAGGGTTCGAGCAGTACTTC	CASSQDPGFEQYF
.	TRBV19	.	TRBJ1-4	TGTGCCAGTAGTATTCTACAGGGAGTACCTGAAAAACTGTTTTTT	CASSILQGVPEKLFF
.	TRBV10-3	.	TRBJ2-5	TGTGCCATCAGTGAGTTACTTCGAGGGGATGAGACCCAGTACTTC	CAISELLRGDETQYF
TRBD1	TRBV28	.	TRBJ2-7	TGTGCCAGCAGTTCATCTTTCGACAGGGACTCCTACGAGCAGTACTTC	CASSSSFDRDSYEQYF
.	TRBV29-1	.	TRBJ2-5	TGCAGCGTTGATCAGACGGAGACCCAGTACTTC	CSVDQTETQYF
.	TRBV7-8	.	TRBJ2-3	TGTGCCTCCCAAGGACAGCCCAGCACAGATACGCAGTATTTT	CASQGQPSTDTQYF
.	TRBV6-5	once	TRBJ1-1	TGTGCCAGCAGTCTACGGGGGGGGCTCACTGAAGCTTTCTTT	CASSLRGGLTEAFF
.	TRBV5-1	.	TRBJ1-4	TGCGCCAGCAGCCCCGCCGGAGGGACGCTTAATGAAAAACTGTTTTTT	CASSPAGGTLNEKLFF
TRBD2	TRBV30	.	TRBJ2-2	TGTGCCTCCTCAGGGAGGGGCCTGGTGACCGGGGAGCTGTTTTTT	CASSGRGLVTGELFF
.	TRBV5-4	.	TRBJ1-2	TGTGCCAGCAGCCCGGGCGGGAAGTATGGCTACACCTTC	CASSPGGKYGYTF